The clone carrying this T cell receptor (beta chain) has just a few counts. Unique molecular identifiers tagged individual cDNA molecules. TCRdb reanalysed the 5' RACE reads using MiXCR and keeps one entry per CDR3 protein. This sample has some 35,000 distinct CDR3 sequences, with roughly 6.8% found just once. The sample originates from a study of early T cells in non-severe SARS-CoV-2 infection. The CDR3 is 13 amino acids. Germline V gene data show CDR1 as SGHAT and CDR2 as FQNNGV. The V end lost 1 base, the J end lost 1 base, and 4 bases lay between the germline ends. The TCR comes from an adult who was a healthcare worker with PCR-confirmed SARS-CoV-2 infection or an uninfected control (not recorded which). The rearrangement links TRBV11-2 to TRBJ2-5; D not certain. Sequences were derived from whole blood, sampled at baseline. The DNA for the CDR3 is TGTGCCAGCAGCTTAGGCGTCCAAGAGACCCAGTACTTC. Amino acids: CASSLGVQETQYF. The variable domain in full, with the rest retrieved from reference TRBV11-2 and TRBJ2-5, is EAGVAQSPRYKIIEKRQSVAFWCNPISGHATLYWYQQILGQGPKLLIQFQNNGVVDDSQLPKDRFSAERLKGVDSTLKIQPAKLEDSAVYLCASSLGVQETQYFGPGTRLLVL.